These 22 T cell receptor beta chains originate from one sample sequenced in a study of CD8+CD57+ T cells in acquired aplastic anemia. Genomic DNA was employed as the template in profiling TCR beta VDJ and CDR3. TCRdb reprocessed the reads with MiXCR, giving one entry per CDR3 protein. Of some 48,000 distinct CDR3 sequences listed, around 69% are singletons. The sequenced sample was sorted CD4+, CD8+, or CD8+CD57+ T cells (not recorded which) from PBMCs. These receptors were obtained from a human donor in good health, serving as a control.

This clonotype has a count of ten or more. J is TRBJ1-4 and V is TRBV7-9; 8 bases map to TRBD1. The CDR3 is 16 amino acids. Germline-derived CDR1 and CDR2 are SEHNR and FQNEAQ (reference sequence). V shed 4 bases and J 8 bases; nucleotides not matched to a gene: 12. CDR3 bases: TGTGCCAGCAGCTCTCCCGCCGGGGGGACAGGCGAAAAACTGTTTTTT. This codes for CASSSPAGGTGEKLFF.

The chain uses TRBV10-3 and TRBJ2-1, with TRBD2 matching over 8 bases. The germline gives CDR1 ENHRY, CDR2 SYGVKD. J gave up 7 bases and V 4 bases, and 6 bases lay outside the gene matches. This CDR3 is built from 14 residues. Written as DNA, the CDR3 is TGTGCCATCAGTGCGGGAGGGCAAAAAAATGAGCAGTTCTTC. Its translation: CAISAGGQKNEQFF.

This sequence joins TRBV25-1 and TRBJ1-2; 10 bases match TRBD1. The CDR3 is made up of 16 amino acids. CDR1 MGHDK and CDR2 SYGVNS come from the germline V gene. V shed 6 bases, J shed 0 bases, and the junction held 7 bases outside the gene matches. The CDR3 loop is CASRRTGGSSNYGYTF. In DNA, the CDR3 is TGTGCCAGCAGGCGGACAGGGGGATCCTCTAACTATGGCTACACCTTC.

V gene TRBV2 combines with J gene TRBJ1-2, with TRBD1 identical over 7 bases. This CDR3 contains 13 residues. Germline CDR1 SNHLY, CDR2 FYNNEI. With V trimmed by 5 bases and J by 6 bases, 6 bases remained unmatched. CDR3: CASSFGTEDGYTF. The CDR3 DNA is TGTGCCAGCAGTTTTGGGACAGAAGATGGCTACACCTTC.

This clonotype was counted between two and nine times. The V gene is TRBV19, the J gene TRBJ2-3; D is uncertain. Germline loops: CDR1 LNHDA, CDR2 SQIVND (reference sequence). The V end lost 7 bases, the J end lost 2 bases, and 10 bases lay between the germline ends. The CDR3 contains 13 residues. In DNA form, the CDR3 reads TGTGCCAGTAAGCAGCCACCCACAGATACGCAGTATTTT. This codes for CASKQPPTDTQYF.

V and J are TRBV24-1 and TRBJ2-7; D remains unclear. In germline, CDR1 is KGHDR, CDR2 SFDVKD. The CDR3 runs to 14 residues. V shed 5 bases and J shed 6 bases, with 16 bases lying between them. The CDR3, as DNA: TGTGCCACCAGTGCCGGCCCTGGACGAGGCGAGCAGTACTTC. It translates to CATSAGPGRGEQYF.

This clonotype appeared once. V gene TRBV19 combines with J gene TRBJ2-3, with unresolved D. Looked up from germline, CDR1 is LNHDA and CDR2 is SQIVND (reference sequence). This CDR3 is built from 13 residues. The V gene lost 7 bases and the J gene lost 3 bases, with 11 bases spanning the gap. The CDR3 nucleotides read TGTGCCAGTACCCGAACCAGAACAGATACGCAGTATTTT. It translates to CASTRTRTDTQYF. Variable domain in full (rest from reference TRBV19 and TRBJ2-3): DGGITQSPKYLFRKEGQNVTLSCEQNLNHDAMYWYRQDPGQGLRLIYYSQIVNDFQKGDIAEGYSVSREKKESFPLTVTSAQKNPTAFYLCASTRTRTDTQYFGPGTRLTVL.

Of note for this clonotype: The junction and the germline gene differ at one end; a read error may be behind it. The chain uses TRBV24-1 and TRBJ2-1; D is uncertain. Looked up from germline, CDR1 is KGHDR and CDR2 is SFDVKD. The CDR3 contains 13 residues. The CDR3 sequence: CATSDGLSNEQLF. The CDR3 DNA reads as TGTGCCACCAGTGACGGGCTGTCTAATGAGCAGCTCTTC.

V usage is TRBV7-8 and J usage is TRBJ1-6, with TRBD1 as a possible D gene (6 bases). Per germline, CDR1 SGHVS and CDR2 FQNEAQ. Trimming left V 10 bases short and J 7 bases short, with 11 bases between. The CDR3 has 12 residues. CDR3 sequence reads: CATRTGNSPLHF. CDR3 DNA sequence: TGTGCCACCCGAACAGGGAATTCACCCCTCCACTTT.

The V call is TRBV14, the J call TRBJ2-5, with D possibly matching TRBD2 (8 bases). This CDR3 has 15 residues. The germline CDR1 and CDR2 sequences are SGHDN and FVKESK. V was shortened by 4 bases and J by 5 bases, with 17 bases between the two germline ends. CDR3 sequence (DNA): TGTGCCAGCAGCCTCTATCGGGAGGGGGCGGAGACCCAGTACTTC. It translates to CASSLYREGAETQYF.

By sample share, this clonotype is medium-sized (0.01 to 0.1%). The chain couples TRBV20-1 to TRBJ1-2; D is ambiguous. This CDR3 spans 11 amino acids. CDR1 and CDR2 from the germline V gene are DFQATT and SNEGSKA (reference sequence). Trimming removed 5 bases from V and 8 bases from J, with 12 bases in between. CDR3 bases: TGCAGTGCTCAGGAGCGAGGCGGCTACACCTTC. It specifies CSAQERGGYTF.

The chain has TRBV20-1 and TRBJ2-7, with 9 bases matching TRBD2. The ends lost 4 bases at V and 2 bases at J; junction bases unmatched: 3. Germline loops: CDR1 DFQATT, CDR2 SNEGSKA (reference sequence). The CDR3 has 13 residues. CDR3 in amino acids: CSATAGGAYEQYF. In nucleotides, the CDR3 is TGCAGTGCTACAGCGGGGGGAGCCTACGAGCAGTACTTC.

This clonotype was seen ten or more times. A junction end diverges from the germline sequence, so it may reflect a read error. The rearrangement uses TRBV9 and TRBJ2-3; 7 positions agree with TRBD2. The CDR3 contains 17 residues. Germline CDR1 SGDLS, CDR2 YYNGEE. In DNA, the CDR3 is TGTGCCAGCAGCGTAGAAGGGACTATACTAAGCACAGATACGCGGTATTTT. Protein sequence: CASSVEGTILSTDTRYF.

V is TRBV7-3 and J is TRBJ2-2; D gene uncertain. V was clipped by 5 bases and J by 8 bases, with 9 bases between them. The length of the CDR3 is 12 residues. Germline V gene lookup returns CDR1 SGHTA and CDR2 FQGTGA. This CDR3 reads CASSGLSGELFF. The CDR3 region has the DNA TGTGCCAGCAGCGGCTTATCTGGGGAGCTGTTTTTT.

This clonotype has a count of ten or more. This rearrangement joins TRBV12-3 or TRBV12-4 to TRBJ1-5; 7 positions match TRBD1. Trimming cost V 4 bases and J 9 bases; bases outside gene matches: 3. The CDR3 totals 12 residues. This CDR3 reads CASSSYRGPQHF. Here the CDR3 DNA reads TGTGCCAGCAGTTCGTACAGGGGGCCCCAGCATTTT.

This chain links TRBV10-3 with TRBJ2-6; D is perhaps TRBD2 (5 bases). Germline V lookup: CDR1 ENHRY, CDR2 SYGVKD. The CDR3 extends over 15 amino acids. V lost 6 bases and J 2 bases, leaving 11 bases between the germline ends. Here the CDR3 reads CAIRPGVAGANVLTF. As DNA, the CDR3 is TGTGCCATCAGGCCCGGGGTAGCTGGGGCCAACGTCCTGACTTTC.

The chain joins TRBV20-1 to TRBJ2-5, with 9 bases lining up with TRBD2. Germline V gene sequence: CDR1 DFQATT, CDR2 SNEGSKA (reference sequence). V lost 4 bases, J lost 2 bases, and 5 bases stayed unmatched. The CDR3 sequence is 14 residues long. Here the CDR3 DNA reads TGCAGTGCTACCTTAGCGGGGGTACAAGAGACCCAGTACTTC. This gives the protein CSATLAGVQETQYF.

V usage is TRBV2 and J usage is TRBJ2-1; the D call may be TRBD1 or TRBD2 (5 bases each). The germline V gene encodes CDR1 SNHLY and CDR2 FYNNEI. The V end was cut by 4 bases, the J end by 9 bases, with 16 bases between. There are 14 residues in the CDR3. The CDR3 loop reads CASSVNETAAEQFF. CDR3 DNA: TGTGCCAGCAGTGTTAATGAGACAGCGGCTGAGCAGTTCTTC.

V gene TRBV5-1 combines with J gene TRBJ2-7; 10 bases line up with TRBD1. The CDR3 consists of 15 residues. Germline V gene sequence: CDR1 SGHRS, CDR2 YFSETQ. V gave up 4 bases and J gave up 3 bases; unmatched junction bases: 7. The CDR3 here is CASSAGWTGGYEQYF. CDR3 nucleotides: TGCGCCAGCAGCGCAGGTTGGACAGGGGGCTACGAGCAGTACTTC.

The genes are TRBV7-8 and TRBJ1-5; maybe TRBD1 (6 bases). The CDR3 totals 14 residues. V shed 5 bases and J shed 1 base, with 9 bases lying between them. Germline CDR1 and CDR2: SGHVS and FQNEAQ. The CDR3 DNA is TGTGCCAGCAGCCGGACAGTGAGCAATCAGCCCCAGCATTTT. Its translation is CASSRTVSNQPQHF.

CDR3 coding DNA: TGTGCCAGCAGTCACCCCGACTGGTATGGCTACACCTTC. Translating gives CASSHPDWYGYTF. The rearrangement uses TRBV25-1 and TRBJ1-2; D uncertain. This CDR3 region has 13 residues. The germline V and J ends were trimmed by 5 bases and 5 bases, with 12 bases remaining between them. In germline, CDR1 is MGHDK, CDR2 SYGVNS.

This clonotype was picked up one time. The J gene is TRBJ1-2, the V gene TRBV2; D is unclear. This CDR3 spans 14 amino acids. Germline values: CDR1 SNHLY, CDR2 FYNNEI. V was clipped by 3 bases and J by 0 bases, with 8 bases between them. The CDR3 is CASSDRFANYGYTF. CDR3 bases: TGTGCCAGCAGTGATCGATTCGCTAACTATGGCTACACCTTC.